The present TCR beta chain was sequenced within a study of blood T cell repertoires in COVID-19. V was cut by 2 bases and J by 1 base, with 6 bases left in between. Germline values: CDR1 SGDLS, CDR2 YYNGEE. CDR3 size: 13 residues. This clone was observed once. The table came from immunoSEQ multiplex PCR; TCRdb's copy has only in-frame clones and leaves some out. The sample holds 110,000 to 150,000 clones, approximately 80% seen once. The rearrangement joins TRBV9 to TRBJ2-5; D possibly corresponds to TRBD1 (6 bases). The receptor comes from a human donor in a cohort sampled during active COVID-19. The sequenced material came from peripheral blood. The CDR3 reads CASSVGAQETQYF. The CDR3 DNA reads TGTGCCAGCAGCGTGGGGGCCCAAGAGACCCAGTACTTC.